The clone carrying this TCR beta chain was observed a handful of times. No antigen is known for it. The data originate from a study of T-cell reconstitution after alpha-beta-depleted transplantation in children. Study findings and constraints: Among T cells one year after transplant, newly produced cells accounted for most counts and diversity. Approximately two months post-transplant, alpha-beta T cells reportedly originated from several hundred expanded graft clones. Where some patients showed high TCRbeta diversity at day 60, it came from recipient T cells and thymic progenitors that had survived.

Germline assignment: CDR1 DFQATT and CDR2 SNEGSKA (reference sequence). V gave up 3 bases and J gave up 1 base, with 9 bases separating them. CDR3 length: 14 residues. Preparation of the TCRbeta library used unique molecular identifiers. TCRdb redid the calling of the PCR reads with MiXCR, one entry per CDR3 protein. The repertoire has 700,000 to 950,000 distinct CDR3 sequences, around 15% of them found once; the top ten carry around 5%. The TCR was taken from a male patient younger than 18 who had a stem cell transplant for acute lymphoblastic leukemia, so the T cells may come from the graft donor. Specimen: PBMCs, mostly from graft donor cells, collected 360 days after TCRalphabeta/CD19-depleted stem cell transplant. The genes are TRBV20-1 and TRBJ2-2; TRBD2 might be the D (6 bases). The CDR3 nucleotides are TGCAGTGCTAGGAGGGACTTGAACACCGGGGAGCTGTTTTTT. This translates into CSARRDLNTGELFF.